This entry lists 2 T cell receptor beta chains sequenced from one sample in a study of T cell responses to AZD1222 COVID-19 vaccine. Sequencing was performed with immunoSEQ multiplex PCR; in TCRdb, only in-frame clones are kept and a portion is missing. This table has over 110,000 clones, around 90% appearing once. The sample was peripheral blood, taken on day 0 of AZD1222 vaccination. Receptors were obtained from an adult in good health.

The gene calls are TRBV11-2 and TRBJ2-2, with a tentative D call TRBD2 (6 bases). This CDR3 spans 16 amino acids. Trimming stripped 10 bases from V and 1 base from J, with 19 bases between. The germline V gene encodes CDR1 SGHAT and CDR2 FQNNGV. The CDR3 region is CATSGGEGENTGELFF. CDR3 nucleotide sequence: TGTGCCACCTCCGGGGGAGAGGGCGAGAACACCGGGGAGCTGTTTTTT.

The V call is TRBV6-5, the J call TRBJ1-2; D might be TRBD1 (6 bases). In germline, CDR1 is MNHEY, CDR2 SVGAGI. V lost 10 bases, J lost 3 bases, and 15 bases lay in between. This CDR3 comprises 13 residues. This CDR3 is CAIKGGRDYGYTF. CDR3 bases: TGTGCCATCAAAGGGGGGCGCGACTATGGCTACACCTTC.